The present T cell receptor beta chain was sequenced within a study of blood T cell repertoires in COVID-19. At the level of the study: The samples span acute and convalescent COVID-19 from the United States, Italy and Spain. The analysed material was cDNA or gDNA that came from T cells, B-cell-depleted T cells, or PBMCs.

The CDR3 totals 18 residues. CDR1 and CDR2 from the germline V gene are LGHDT and YNNKEL (reference sequence). Trimming took 1 base from V and 9 from J, leaving 24 bases between them. Authors' data handling: Estimated nucleated cell counts came from reference gene primer amplification. Using immunoSEQ multiplex PCR, the repertoire was profiled, and TCRdb retains in-frame clones only, with some absent. The V and J calls and clone size were taken over from that table, and D and trimming were inferred from the DNA. This repertoire shows 400,000 to 550,000 clones, around 89% found once; its top ten account for approximately 4.3%.

Material for sequencing was peripheral blood. The clonotype was recovered from a woman in her twenties or thirties with acute or convalescent COVID-19. This rearrangement joins TRBV3-1 (or the pseudogene TRBV3-2) to TRBJ2-2; D is possibly TRBD1 (5 bases). Here the CDR3 reads CASSQATEGAYRPRELFF. The CDR3 DNA reads TGTGCCAGCAGCCAAGCCACTGAAGGGGCTTACCGGCCCCGGGAGCTGTTTTTT.